Listed below are T cell receptor beta chains from one sample, sequenced in a study of blood T cell repertoires in COVID-19. Profiled with immunoSEQ multiplex PCR; TCRdb holds only in-frame clones, not every one. Of 150,000 to 200,000 clones listed, roughly 88% are singletons. The sequencing sample was made of PBMCs or T cells enriched from blood (not recorded which). These receptors were obtained from a man between 50 and 59 years old who had recovered from COVID-19. Both conserved end residues are part of each CDR3. Size values are once, few and many counts, or a class for expanded clones, and some rows have none.

cdr3_aa v_call clone_size j_call
CASSLNRDRVTEAFF TRBV18 NA TRBJ1-1
CASSPTGTSRTDTQYF TRBV7-6 NA TRBJ2-3
CASSQGRQSSYNEQFF TRBV4-2 NA TRBJ2-1
CASRTPGNTEAFF TRBV25-1 NA TRBJ1-1
CASGTLDRPNEKLFF TRBV12-5 NA TRBJ1-4
CASSLPTGAGETQYF TRBV5-1 NA TRBJ2-5
CASSPGQGGYTF TRBV18 NA TRBJ1-2
CASSLPSYEQYF TRBV27 NA TRBJ2-7
CASSLGLAGRDREQFF TRBV5-1 NA TRBJ2-1
CASSVAGANVLTF TRBV19 NA TRBJ2-6
CASNSPDRGRTNYGYTF TRBV28 few TRBJ1-2
CSVESASAGDYGYTF TRBV29-1 few TRBJ1-2
CASRGTGRGTGELFF TRBV6-5 NA TRBJ2-2
CASSSLAGGHNEQFF TRBV7-3 NA TRBJ2-1
CASRGLGGDQETQYF TRBV2 NA TRBJ2-5
CASSWDRGLNQPQHF TRBV28 NA TRBJ1-5
CASGGGQGENTIYF TRBV12-5 NA TRBJ1-3
CASSLGAGQLYGYTF TRBV5-1 few TRBJ1-2
CASSPGGGGNQPQHF TRBV2 NA TRBJ1-5
CASSFKSQGGSYEQYF TRBV30 NA TRBJ2-7